This T cell receptor beta chain was recovered during a study of T cell repertoires in cytomegalovirus infection. A note on this clonotype: Its antigen is still unknown.

TCRdb reanalysed the reads using MiXCR and keeps one entry per CDR3 protein. This table holds hundreds of thousands of distinct CDR3 sequences, 31% found once. CDR1 and CDR2 (germline): DFQATT, SNEGSKA (reference sequence). CDR3 length: 16 residues. The germline V and J ends were trimmed by 3 bases and 0 bases, with 17 bases remaining between them. V and J are TRBV20-1 and TRBJ1-1; D might be TRBD1 (5 bases). Sample: cultured CD8+ T cells from PBMCs, taken from culture after CMV antigen stimulation. The sequence derives from a human donor in good health (CMV status not recorded). Some clones in this sample may be carry-over from other donors' samples. CDR3 sequence: CSASPRERRMNTEAFF. DNA for the CDR3: TGCAGTGCTAGTCCCAGGGAGAGGAGGATGAACACTGAAGCTTTCTTT.